This TCR beta chain was identified during a study of T-cell memory formation after mild COVID-19. Overall study results and limits: Contracting CD4+ clones were located mainly in CM and EM, and CD8+ clones in EMRA.

After 5'RACE with constant-segment primers, TCR alpha and TCR beta cDNA libraries carrying sample barcodes and UMIs were obtained. TCRdb itself ran the 5' RACE reads through MiXCR, one entry per CDR3 protein. Here the sample spans fewer than 700,000 distinct CDR3 sequences, 20% to 25% being singletons. Trimming took 1 base from V and 5 from J; bases not matched to a gene: 7. CDR3 length: 17 residues. Per the germline V gene, CDR1 is SGHVS and CDR2 is FQNEAQ. On this clonotype itself: Its antigen is not known.

The chain joins TRBV7-8 to TRBJ2-7, with 14 bases aligning to TRBD2. The sample taken for sequencing was PBMCs or a T cell subset sorted from them (not recorded which). This TCR was sampled from an adult woman who had mild COVID-19 (a few samples of this study predate the infection). Cell type and time point are not known. The CDR3 region is CASSLELPGLAGDEQYF. The CDR3 region has the DNA TGTGCCAGCAGCTTAGAGTTACCGGGACTAGCGGGAGACGAGCAGTACTTC.